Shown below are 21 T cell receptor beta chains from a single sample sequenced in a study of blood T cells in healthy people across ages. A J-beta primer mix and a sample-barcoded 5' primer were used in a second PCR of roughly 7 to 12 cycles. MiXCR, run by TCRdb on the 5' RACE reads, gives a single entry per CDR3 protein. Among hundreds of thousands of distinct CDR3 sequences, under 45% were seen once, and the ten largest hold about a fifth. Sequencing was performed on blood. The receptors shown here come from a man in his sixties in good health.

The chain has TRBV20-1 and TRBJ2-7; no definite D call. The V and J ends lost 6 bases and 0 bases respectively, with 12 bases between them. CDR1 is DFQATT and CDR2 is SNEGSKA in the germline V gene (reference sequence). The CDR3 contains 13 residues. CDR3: CSAHLATSYEQYF. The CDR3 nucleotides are TGCAGTGCCCATCTCGCGACCTCCTACGAGCAGTACTTC.

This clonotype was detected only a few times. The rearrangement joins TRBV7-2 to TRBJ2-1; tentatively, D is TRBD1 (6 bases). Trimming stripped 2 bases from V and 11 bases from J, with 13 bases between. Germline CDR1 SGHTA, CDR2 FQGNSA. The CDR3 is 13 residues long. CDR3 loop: CASSLSYRDQQFF. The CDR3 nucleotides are TGTGCCAGCAGCTTATCGTACAGGGACCAGCAGTTCTTC.

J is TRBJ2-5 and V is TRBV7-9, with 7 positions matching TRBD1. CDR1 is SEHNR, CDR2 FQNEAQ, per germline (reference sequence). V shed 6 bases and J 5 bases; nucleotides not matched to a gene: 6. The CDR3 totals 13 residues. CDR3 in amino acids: CASSQTGLETQYF. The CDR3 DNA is TGTGCCAGCAGTCAGACAGGGTTGGAGACCCAGTACTTC.

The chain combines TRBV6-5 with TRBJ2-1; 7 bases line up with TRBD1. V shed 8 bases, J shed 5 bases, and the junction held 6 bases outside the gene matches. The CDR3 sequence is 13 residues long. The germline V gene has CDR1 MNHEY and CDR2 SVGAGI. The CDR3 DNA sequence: TGTGCCAGCCGCAAGGACAGGCACAATGAGCAGTTCTTC. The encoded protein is CASRKDRHNEQFF.

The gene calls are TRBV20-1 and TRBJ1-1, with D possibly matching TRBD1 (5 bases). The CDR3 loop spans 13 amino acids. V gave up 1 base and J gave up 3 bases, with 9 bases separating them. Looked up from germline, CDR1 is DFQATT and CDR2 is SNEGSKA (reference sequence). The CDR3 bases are TGCAGTGCTAGAGGCGCCAGGGACACTGAAGCTTTCTTT. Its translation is CSARGARDTEAFF.

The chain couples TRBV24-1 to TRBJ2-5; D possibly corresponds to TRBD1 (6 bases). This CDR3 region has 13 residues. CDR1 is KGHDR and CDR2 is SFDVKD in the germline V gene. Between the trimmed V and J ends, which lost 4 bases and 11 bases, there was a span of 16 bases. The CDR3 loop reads CATSDTVGGEQYF. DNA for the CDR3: TGTGCCACCAGTGACACGGTAGGGGGTGAGCAGTACTTC.

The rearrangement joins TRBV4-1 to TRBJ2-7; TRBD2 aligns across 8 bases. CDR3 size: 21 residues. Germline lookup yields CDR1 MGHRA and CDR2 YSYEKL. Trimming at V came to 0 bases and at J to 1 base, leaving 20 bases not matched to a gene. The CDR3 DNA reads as TGCGCCAGCAGCCAAGAATCGGGGGAGGGACTAGTTTCGGCGGGGTCCTACGAGCAGTACTTC. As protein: CASSQESGEGLVSAGSYEQYF.

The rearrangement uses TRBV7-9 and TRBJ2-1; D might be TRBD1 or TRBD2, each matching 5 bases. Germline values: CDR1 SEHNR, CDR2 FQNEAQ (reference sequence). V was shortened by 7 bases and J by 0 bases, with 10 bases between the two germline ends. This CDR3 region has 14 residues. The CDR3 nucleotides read TGTGCCAGCACTGGGACGGCCTCCTACAATGAGCAGTTCTTC. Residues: CASTGTASYNEQFF.

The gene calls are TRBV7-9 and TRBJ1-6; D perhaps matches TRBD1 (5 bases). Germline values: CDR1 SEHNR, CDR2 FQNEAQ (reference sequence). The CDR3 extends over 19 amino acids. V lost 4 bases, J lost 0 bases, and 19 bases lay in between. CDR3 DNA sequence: TGTGCCAGCAGCTACCGGCGGGGCAGGGAAAGCTCCTATAATTCACCCCTCCACTTT. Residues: CASSYRRGRESSYNSPLHF.

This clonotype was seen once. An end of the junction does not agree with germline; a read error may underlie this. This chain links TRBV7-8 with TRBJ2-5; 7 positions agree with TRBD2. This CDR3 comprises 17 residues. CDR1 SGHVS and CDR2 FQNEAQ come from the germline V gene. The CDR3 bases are TGCGCCAGCAAGGGGAGGGTTGCTGACTACCAAAAAGAGACCCAGTACTTC. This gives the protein CASKGRVADYQKETQYF.

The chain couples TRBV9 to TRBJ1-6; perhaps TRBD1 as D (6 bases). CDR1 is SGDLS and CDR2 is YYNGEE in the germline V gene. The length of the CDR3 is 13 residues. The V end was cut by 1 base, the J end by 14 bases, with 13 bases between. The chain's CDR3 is CASSVSGGRALHF. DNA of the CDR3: TGTGCCAGCAGCGTAAGCGGGGGCAGGGCCCTCCACTTT.

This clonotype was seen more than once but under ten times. CDR3 amino acids: CASSRPGTPSTEAFF. The CDR3 DNA reads as TGTGCCAGCAGTCGACCTGGGACCCCGAGCACTGAAGCTTTCTTT. V gene TRBV27 combines with J gene TRBJ1-1; D is perhaps TRBD1 (5 bases). Germline assignment: CDR1 MNHEY and CDR2 SMNVEV (reference sequence). The CDR3 length is 15 residues. V was cut by 5 bases and J by 4 bases, with 17 bases left in between.

The CDR3 region is CGTQGGRQGSYEQYF. CDR3 bases: TGCGGGACACAAGGGGGTCGACAGGGAAGCTACGAGCAGTACTTC. V gene TRBV10-2 combines with J gene TRBJ2-7; 7 bases match TRBD1. Germline values: CDR1 WSHSY, CDR2 SAAADI. This CDR3 has 15 amino acids.

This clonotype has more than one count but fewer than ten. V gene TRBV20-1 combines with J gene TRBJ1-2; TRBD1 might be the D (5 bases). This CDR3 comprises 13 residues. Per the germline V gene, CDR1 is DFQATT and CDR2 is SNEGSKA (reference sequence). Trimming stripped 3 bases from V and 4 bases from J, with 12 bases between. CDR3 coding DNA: TGCAGTGCTAGTCCCGGGACGGTCTATGGCTACACCTTC. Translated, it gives CSASPGTVYGYTF.

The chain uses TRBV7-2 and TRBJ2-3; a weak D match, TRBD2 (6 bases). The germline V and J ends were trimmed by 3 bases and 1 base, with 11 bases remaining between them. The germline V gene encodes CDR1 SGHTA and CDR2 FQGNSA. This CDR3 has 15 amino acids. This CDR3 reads CASSFRGWRTDTQYF. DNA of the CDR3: TGTGCCAGCAGCTTCCGGGGGTGGCGCACAGATACGCAGTATTTT.

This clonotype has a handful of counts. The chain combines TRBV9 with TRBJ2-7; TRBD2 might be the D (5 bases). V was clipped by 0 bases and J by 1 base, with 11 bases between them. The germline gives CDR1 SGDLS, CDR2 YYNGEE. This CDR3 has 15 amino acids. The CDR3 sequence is CASSVAPGESYEQYF. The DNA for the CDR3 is TGTGCCAGCAGCGTAGCTCCCGGGGAGTCCTACGAGCAGTACTTC.

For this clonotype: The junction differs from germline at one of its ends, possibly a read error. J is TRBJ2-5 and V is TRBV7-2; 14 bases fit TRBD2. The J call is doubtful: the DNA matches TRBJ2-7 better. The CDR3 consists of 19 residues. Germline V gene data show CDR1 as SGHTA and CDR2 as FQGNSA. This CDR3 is CAGSSHTGLAGARSYEQYF. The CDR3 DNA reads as TGTGCCGGCAGCTCCCACACGGGACTAGCGGGGGCACGATCCTACGAGCAGTACTTC.

The DNA for the CDR3 is TGTGCCAGCAGCGACGGGGGTTTCAACGAGCAGTACTTC. Translation gives CASSDGGFNEQYF. The rearrangement joins TRBV7-9 to TRBJ2-7; a possible D gene is TRBD2 (6 bases). The CDR3 has 13 amino acids. V was pared by 5 bases and J by 5 bases, with 13 bases between. Germline lookup yields CDR1 SEHNR and CDR2 FQNEAQ (reference sequence).

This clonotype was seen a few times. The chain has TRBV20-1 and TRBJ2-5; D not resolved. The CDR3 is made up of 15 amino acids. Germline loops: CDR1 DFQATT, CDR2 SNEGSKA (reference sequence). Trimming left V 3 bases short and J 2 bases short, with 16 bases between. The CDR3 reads CSARTSGRSQETQYF. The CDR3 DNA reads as TGCAGTGCTAGGACTTCCGGACGGTCGCAAGAGACCCAGTACTTC.

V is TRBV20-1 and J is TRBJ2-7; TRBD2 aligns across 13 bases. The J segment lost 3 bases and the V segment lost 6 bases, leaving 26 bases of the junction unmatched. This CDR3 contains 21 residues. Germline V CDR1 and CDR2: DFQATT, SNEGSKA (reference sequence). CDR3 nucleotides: TGCAGTGCACCTAACCACCGCCGGACTAGCGGGAGAGAGGGGGGGAACTACGAGCAGTACTTC. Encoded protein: CSAPNHRRTSGREGGNYEQYF.

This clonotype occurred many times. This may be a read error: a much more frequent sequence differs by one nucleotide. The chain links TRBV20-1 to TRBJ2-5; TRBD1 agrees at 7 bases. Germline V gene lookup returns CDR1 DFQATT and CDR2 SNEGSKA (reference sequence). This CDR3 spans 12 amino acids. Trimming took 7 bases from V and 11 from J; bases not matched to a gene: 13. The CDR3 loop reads CSVSRQGNEQYF. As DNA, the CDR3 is TGCAGTGTTTCAAGACAGGGAAATGAGCAGTACTTC.